In this sample, the clone carrying this T cell receptor (beta chain) turned up a few times. As originally analysed: Reference gene primer amplification gave estimated nucleated cell counts. Profiled with immunoSEQ multiplex PCR; TCRdb holds only in-frame clones, not every one. The D gene and trimming were derived from the DNA, and the V and J assignments and clone size from that table. Found here are about 45,000 clones, roughly 80% of them singletons; the top ten hold under 30%. This entry comes from a study of blood T cell repertoires in COVID-19. In the study overall: Acute and convalescent COVID-19 specimens originated in the United States, Italy and Spain. In each case, the material was cDNA or gDNA derived from T cells, B-cell-depleted T cells, or PBMCs.

The CDR3 is made up of 13 amino acids. V lost 5 bases and J lost 5, with 13 bases in between. Looked up from germline, CDR1 is LNHDA and CDR2 is SQIVND (reference sequence). The receptor was derived from a woman aged 70-85 years with acute or convalescent COVID-19. The V and J genes are TRBV19 and TRBJ2-7; TRBD1 is a possible D gene (6 bases). The specimen sequenced was peripheral blood. CDR3 protein: CASSHRVFDEQYF. In DNA form, the CDR3 reads TGTGCCAGTAGTCACAGGGTTTTCGACGAGCAGTACTTC.